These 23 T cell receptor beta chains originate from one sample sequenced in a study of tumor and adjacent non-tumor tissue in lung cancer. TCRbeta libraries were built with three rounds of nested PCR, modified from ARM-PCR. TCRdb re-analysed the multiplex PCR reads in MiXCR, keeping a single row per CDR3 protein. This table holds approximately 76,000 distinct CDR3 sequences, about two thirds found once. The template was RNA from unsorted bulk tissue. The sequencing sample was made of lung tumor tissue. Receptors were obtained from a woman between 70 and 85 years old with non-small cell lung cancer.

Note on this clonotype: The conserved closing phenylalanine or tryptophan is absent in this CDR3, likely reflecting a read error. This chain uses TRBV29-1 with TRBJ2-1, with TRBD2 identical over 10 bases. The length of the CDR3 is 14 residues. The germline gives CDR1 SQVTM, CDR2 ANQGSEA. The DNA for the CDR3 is TGCAGCGCCCCGACTAGCGGGTCCTACGATGAGCAGTTCATC. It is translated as CSAPTSGSYDEQFI.

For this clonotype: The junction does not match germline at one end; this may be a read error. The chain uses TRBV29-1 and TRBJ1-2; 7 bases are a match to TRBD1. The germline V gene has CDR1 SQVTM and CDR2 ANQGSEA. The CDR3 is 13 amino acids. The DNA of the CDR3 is TGCAGCATTGAGCTAAGGACAGGTGGAGGCTGCACCTTC. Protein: CSIELRTGGGCTF.

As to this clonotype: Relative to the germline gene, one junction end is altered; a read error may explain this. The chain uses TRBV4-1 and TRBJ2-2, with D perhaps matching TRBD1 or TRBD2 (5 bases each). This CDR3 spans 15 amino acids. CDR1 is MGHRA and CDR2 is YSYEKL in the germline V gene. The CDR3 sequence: CASNSRDEDTGELFF. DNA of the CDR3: TGCGCCAGCAACTCTCGGGACGAAGACACCGGGGAGCTGTTTTTC.

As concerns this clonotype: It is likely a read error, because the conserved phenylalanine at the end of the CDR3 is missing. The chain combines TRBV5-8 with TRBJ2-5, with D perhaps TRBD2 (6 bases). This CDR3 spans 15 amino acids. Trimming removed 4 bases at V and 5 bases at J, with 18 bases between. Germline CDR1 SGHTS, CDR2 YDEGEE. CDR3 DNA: TGTGCCAGCAGCAGAGGCCGGGAGCCCTCCGAGACCCAGTACCTC. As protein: CASSRGREPSETQYL.

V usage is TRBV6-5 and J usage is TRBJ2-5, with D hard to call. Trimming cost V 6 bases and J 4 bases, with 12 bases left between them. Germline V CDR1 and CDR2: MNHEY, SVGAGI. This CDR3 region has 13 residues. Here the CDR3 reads CASSMTGSETQYF. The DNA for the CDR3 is TGTGCCAGCAGCATGACTGGGTCAGAGACCCAGTACTTC.

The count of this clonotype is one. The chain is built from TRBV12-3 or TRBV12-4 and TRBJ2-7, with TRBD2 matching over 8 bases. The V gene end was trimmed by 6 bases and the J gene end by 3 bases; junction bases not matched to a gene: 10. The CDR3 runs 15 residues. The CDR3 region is CASSWGLAGDYEQYF. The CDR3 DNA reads TGTGCCAGCAGCTGGGGGCTAGCGGGCGACTACGAGCAGTACTTC.

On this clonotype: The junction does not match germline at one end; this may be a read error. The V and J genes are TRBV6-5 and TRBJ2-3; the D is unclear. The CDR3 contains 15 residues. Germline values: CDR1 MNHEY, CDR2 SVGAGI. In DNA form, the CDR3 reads TGTGCCGGCAATTACTCGTTTATGAACACAGATAGGCAGTATTTT. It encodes CAGNYSFMNTDRQYF.

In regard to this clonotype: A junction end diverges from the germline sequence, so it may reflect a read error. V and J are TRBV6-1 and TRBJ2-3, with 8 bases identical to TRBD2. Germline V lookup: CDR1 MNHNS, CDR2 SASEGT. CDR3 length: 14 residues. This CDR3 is CASGVSGKTGTQYF. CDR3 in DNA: TGTGCCAGCGGTGTTAGCGGGAAAACAGGTACGCAGTATTTT.

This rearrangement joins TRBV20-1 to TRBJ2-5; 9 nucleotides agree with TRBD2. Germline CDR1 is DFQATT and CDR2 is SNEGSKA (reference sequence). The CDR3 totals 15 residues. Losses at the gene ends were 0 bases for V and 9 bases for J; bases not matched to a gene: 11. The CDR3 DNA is TGCAGTGCTAGAGATCTCGCAGCGGGAGGTGAGGCCCAGTACTTC. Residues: CSARDLAAGGEAQYF.

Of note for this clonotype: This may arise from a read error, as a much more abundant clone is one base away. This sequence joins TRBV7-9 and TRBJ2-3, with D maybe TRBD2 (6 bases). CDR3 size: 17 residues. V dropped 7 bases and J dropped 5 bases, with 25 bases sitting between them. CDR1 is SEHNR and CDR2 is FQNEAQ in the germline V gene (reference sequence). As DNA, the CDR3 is TGTGCCAGCACCATTTTGGGACTCCCCTCGGGAAGAGATACGCAGTATTTT. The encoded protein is CASTILGLPSGRDTQYF.

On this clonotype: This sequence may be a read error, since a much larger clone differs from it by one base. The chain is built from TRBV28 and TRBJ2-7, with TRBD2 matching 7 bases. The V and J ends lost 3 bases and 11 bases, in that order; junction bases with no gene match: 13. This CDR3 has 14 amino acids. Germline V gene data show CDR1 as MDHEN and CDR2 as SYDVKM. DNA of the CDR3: TGTGCCAGCAGTTTGCCTAGCGGCGTGAGTGAGAAGTACTTC. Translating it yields CASSLPSGVSEKYF. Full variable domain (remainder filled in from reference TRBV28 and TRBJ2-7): DVKVTQSSRYLVKRTGEKVFLECVQDMDHENMFWYRQDPGLGLRLIYFSYDVKMKEKGDIPEGYSVSREKKERFSLILESASTNQTSMYLCASSLPSGVSEKYFGPGTRLTVT.

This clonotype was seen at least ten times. CDR3 sequence (DNA): TGCAGTGCTAGAGATCATCACACCCTAAATGAGCAGTTCTTC. This encodes CSARDHHTLNEQFF. This rearrangement joins TRBV20-1 to TRBJ2-1; no reliable D call. CDR3 size: 14 residues. Germline V lookup: CDR1 DFQATT, CDR2 SNEGSKA (reference sequence). V lost 0 bases and J lost 7, with 13 bases in between.

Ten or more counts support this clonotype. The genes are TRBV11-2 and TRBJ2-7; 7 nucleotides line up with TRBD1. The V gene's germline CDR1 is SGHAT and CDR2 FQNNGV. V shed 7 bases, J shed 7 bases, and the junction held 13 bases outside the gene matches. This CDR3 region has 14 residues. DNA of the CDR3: TGTGCCAGCACCGGCGTGCAGGGGGTAGGAGAGCAGTACTTC. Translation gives CASTGVQGVGEQYF.

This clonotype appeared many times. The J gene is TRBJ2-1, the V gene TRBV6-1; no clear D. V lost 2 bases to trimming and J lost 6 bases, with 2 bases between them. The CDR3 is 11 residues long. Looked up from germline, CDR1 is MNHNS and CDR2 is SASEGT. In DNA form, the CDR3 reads TGTGCCAGCAGTGAACCCAATGAGCAGTTCTTC. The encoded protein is CASSEPNEQFF.

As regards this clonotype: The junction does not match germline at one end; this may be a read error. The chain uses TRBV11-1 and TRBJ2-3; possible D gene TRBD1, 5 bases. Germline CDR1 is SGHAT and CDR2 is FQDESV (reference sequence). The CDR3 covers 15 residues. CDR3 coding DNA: TGTACCAGCAGCTTAGCCAGGGCGAGCAAAGATACGCAGTATTTT. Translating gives CTSSLARASKDTQYF.

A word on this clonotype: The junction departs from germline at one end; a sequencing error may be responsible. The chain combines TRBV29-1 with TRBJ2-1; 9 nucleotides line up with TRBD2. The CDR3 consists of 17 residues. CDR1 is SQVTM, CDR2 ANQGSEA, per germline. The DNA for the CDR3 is TGCAGCGTCCATAACCTGGGGGGTAGCGGGGGATACATTGAGCAGTTCTTC. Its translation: CSVHNLGGSGGYIEQFF.

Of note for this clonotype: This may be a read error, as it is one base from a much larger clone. The CDR3 is CASSFGGAYNEQFF. In DNA, the CDR3 is TGTGCCAGCAGTTTCGGGGGGGCGTACAATGAGCAGTTCTTC. This chain joins TRBV12-3 or TRBV12-4 and TRBJ2-1; 8 bases line up with TRBD2. This CDR3 has 14 amino acids. The V and J ends lost 3 bases and 4 bases, in that order; junction bases with no gene match: 2.

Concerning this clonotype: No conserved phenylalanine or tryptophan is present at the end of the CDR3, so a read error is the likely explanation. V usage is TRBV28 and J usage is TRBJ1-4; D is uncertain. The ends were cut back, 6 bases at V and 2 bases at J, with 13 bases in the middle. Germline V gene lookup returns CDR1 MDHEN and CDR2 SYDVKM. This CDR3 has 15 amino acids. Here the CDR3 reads CASSQVGDTNEKLFS. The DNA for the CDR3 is TGTGCCAGCAGCCAGGTTGGAGACACTAATGAAAAACTGTTTTCT.

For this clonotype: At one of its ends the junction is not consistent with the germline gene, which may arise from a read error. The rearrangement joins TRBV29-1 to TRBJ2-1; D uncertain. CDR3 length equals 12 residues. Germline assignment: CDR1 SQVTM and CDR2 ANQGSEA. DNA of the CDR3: TGCAGCGATAAGTCGCCCTACAATGATCAGTTCTTC. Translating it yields CSDKSPYNDQFF.

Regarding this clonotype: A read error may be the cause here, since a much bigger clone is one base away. The CDR3 DNA is TGTACCAGCAGCACAAGCACGGAAAACTATGGCTACACCTTC. It translates to CTSSTSTENYGYTF. The J gene is TRBJ1-2, the V gene TRBV7-8, with D uncertain. The CDR3 has 14 residues. Germline V lookup: CDR1 SGHVS, CDR2 FQNEAQ.

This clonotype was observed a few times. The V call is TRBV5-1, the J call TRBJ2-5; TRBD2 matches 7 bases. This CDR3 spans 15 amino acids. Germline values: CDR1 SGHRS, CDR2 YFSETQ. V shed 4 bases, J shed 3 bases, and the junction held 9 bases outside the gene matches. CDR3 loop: CASSRLGGEEETQYF. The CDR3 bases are TGCGCCAGCAGCCGCTTGGGGGGGGAGGAAGAGACCCAGTACTTC.

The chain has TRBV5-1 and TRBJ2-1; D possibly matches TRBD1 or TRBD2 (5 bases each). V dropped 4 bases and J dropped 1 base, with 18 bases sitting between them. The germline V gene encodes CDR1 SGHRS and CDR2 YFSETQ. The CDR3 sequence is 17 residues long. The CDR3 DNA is TGCGCCAGCAGCCGTCTTCGGGGCAAATCTTCCTACAATGAGCAGTTCTTC. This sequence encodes CASSRLRGKSSYNEQFF.

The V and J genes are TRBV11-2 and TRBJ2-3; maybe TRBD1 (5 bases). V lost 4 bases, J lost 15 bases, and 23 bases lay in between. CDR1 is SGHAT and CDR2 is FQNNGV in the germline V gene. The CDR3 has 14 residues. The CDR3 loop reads CASSCDRYTDTHYF. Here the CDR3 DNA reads TGTGCCAGCAGCTGTGACAGATACACAGATACACATTATTTT.